The following is a T cell receptor beta chain sequence with its context. The antigen is not known. The study based diagnoses on clinical symptoms, serum thyroxine and TRAb, thyroid ultrasound and orbital computed tomography. The source of the PBMCs was around 10 ml of fresh peripheral blood. The record originates from a study of T cells in Graves' hyperthyroidism and ophthalmopathy. The study's findings and limits: Ophthalmopathy, as predicted by the model, came a median approximately 5.9 months after the prediction. Researchers found most expanded thyroid clonotypes above 0.001 in blood as well.

This CDR3 comprises 13 residues. The V and J ends lost 9 bases and 0 bases respectively, with 9 bases between them. Authors of the study amplified TCR beta CDR3 regions from RNA transcripts. TCR CDR3 regions were first amplified by RT-PCR with HTBI primers. MiXCR, applied by TCRdb to the multiplex PCR reads, yields one record per CDR3 protein. The profile shows approximately 410,000 distinct CDR3 sequences, under 15% of them singletons. The sample consisted of blood. V usage is TRBV12-3 or TRBV12-4 and J usage is TRBJ1-3; D ambiguous. The clonotype was recovered from a man aged 18 to 30 with Graves' ophthalmopathy. The CDR3 spells CASQLYSGNTIYF. The CDR3 nucleotides are TGTGCCAGTCAGTTATACTCTGGAAACACCATATATTTT.